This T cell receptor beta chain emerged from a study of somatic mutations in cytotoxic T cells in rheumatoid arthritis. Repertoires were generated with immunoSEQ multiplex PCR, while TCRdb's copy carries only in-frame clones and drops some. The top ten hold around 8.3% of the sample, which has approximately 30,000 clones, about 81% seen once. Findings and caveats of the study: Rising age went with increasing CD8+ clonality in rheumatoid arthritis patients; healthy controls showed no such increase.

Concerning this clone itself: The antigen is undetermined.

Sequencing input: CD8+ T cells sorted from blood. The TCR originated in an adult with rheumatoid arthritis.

The CDR3 region has the DNA TGTGCTAGTGGTTTCGTCCCGCCAATGTGGGAGGGGCAGTTCTTC. Protein: CASGFVPPMWEGQFF. The V call is TRBV12-5, the J call TRBJ2-1; 7 bases are shared with TRBD2. V lost 3 bases and J lost 12; bases outside the gene matches: 14. The CDR3 sequence is 15 residues long. Germline V lookup: CDR1 LGHNT, CDR2 FRNRAP.